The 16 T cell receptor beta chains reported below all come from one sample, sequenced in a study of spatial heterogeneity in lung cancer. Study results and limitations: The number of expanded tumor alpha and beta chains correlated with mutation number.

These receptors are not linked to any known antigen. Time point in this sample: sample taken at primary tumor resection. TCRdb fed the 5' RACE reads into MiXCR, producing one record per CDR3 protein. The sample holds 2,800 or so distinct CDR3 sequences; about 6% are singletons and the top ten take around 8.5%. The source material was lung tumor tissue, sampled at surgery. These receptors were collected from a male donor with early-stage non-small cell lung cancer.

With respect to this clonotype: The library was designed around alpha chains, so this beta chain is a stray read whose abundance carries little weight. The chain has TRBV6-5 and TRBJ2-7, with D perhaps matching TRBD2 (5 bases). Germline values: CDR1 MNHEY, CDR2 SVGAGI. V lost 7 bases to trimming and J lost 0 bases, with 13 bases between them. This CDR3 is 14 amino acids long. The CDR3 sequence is CASNRAGGSYEQYF. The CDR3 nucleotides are TGTGCCAGCAATCGGGCGGGCGGCTCCTACGAGCAGTACTTC.

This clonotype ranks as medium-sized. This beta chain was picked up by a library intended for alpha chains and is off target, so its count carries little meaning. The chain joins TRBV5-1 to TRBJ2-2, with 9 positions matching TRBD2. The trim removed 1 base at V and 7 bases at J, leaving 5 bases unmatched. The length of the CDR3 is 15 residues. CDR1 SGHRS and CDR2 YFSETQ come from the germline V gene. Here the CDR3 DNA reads TGCGCCAGCAGCTTGTTAGCGGGAGCGGTCGGGGAGCTGTTTTTT. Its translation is CASSLLAGAVGELFF.

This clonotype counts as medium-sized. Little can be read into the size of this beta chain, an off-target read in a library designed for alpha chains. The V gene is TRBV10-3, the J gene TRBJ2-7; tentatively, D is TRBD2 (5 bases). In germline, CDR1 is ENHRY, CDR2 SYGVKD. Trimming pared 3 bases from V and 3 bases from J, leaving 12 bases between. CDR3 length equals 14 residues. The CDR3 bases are TGTGCCATCAGTGACCCGACTACACGCTACGAGCAGTACTTC. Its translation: CAISDPTTRYEQYF.

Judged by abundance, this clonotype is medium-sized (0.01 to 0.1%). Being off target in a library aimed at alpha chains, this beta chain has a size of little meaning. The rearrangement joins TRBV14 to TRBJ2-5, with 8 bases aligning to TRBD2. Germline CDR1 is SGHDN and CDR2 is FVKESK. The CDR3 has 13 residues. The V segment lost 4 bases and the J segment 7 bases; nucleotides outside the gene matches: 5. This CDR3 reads CASSPRTSGTQYF. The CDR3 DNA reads TGTGCCAGCAGCCCAAGAACTAGCGGGACCCAGTACTTC.

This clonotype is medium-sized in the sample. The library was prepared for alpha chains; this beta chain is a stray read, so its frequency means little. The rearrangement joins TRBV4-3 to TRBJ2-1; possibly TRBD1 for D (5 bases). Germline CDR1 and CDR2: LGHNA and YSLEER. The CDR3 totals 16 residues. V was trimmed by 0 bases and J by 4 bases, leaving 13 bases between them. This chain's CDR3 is CASSQDMSQGYNEQFF. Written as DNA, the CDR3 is TGCGCCAGCAGCCAAGATATGAGTCAGGGATACAATGAGCAGTTCTTC.

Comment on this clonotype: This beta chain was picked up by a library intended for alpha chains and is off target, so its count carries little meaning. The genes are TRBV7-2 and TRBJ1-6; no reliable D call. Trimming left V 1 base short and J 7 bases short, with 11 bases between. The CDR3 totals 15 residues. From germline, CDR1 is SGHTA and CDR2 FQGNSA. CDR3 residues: CASSLERQTNSPLHF. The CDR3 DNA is TGTGCCAGCAGCTTAGAGAGGCAGACAAATTCACCCCTCCACTTT. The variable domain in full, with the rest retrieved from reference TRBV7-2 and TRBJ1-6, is GAGVSQSPSNKVTEKGKDVELRCDPISGHTALYWYRQSLGQGLEFLIYFQGNSAPDKSGLPSDRFSAERTGGSVSTLTIQRTQQEDSAVYLCASSLERQTNSPLHFGNGTRLTVT.

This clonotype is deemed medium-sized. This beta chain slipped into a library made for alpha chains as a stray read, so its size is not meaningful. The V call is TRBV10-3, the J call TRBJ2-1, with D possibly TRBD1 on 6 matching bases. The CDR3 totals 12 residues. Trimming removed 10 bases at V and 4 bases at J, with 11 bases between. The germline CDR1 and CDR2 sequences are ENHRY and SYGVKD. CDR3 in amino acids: CATRGQYNEQFF. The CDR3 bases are TGTGCCACCCGAGGACAGTACAATGAGCAGTTCTTC.

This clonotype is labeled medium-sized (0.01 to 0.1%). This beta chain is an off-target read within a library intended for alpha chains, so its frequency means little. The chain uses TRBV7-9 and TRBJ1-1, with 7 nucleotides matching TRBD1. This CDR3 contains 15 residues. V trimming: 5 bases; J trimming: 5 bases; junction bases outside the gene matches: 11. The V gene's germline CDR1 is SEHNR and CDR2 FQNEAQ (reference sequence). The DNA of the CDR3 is TGTGCCAGCAGCCCGAGAAGACAGGGAGAAACTGAAGCTTTCTTT. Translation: CASSPRRQGETEAFF.

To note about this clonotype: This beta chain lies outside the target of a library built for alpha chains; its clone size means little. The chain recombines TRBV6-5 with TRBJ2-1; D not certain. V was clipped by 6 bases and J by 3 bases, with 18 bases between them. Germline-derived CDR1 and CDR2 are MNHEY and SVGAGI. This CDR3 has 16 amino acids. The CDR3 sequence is CASSSGPNLNYNEQFF. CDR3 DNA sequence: TGTGCCAGCAGCTCTGGGCCGAACCTTAACTACAATGAGCAGTTCTTC.

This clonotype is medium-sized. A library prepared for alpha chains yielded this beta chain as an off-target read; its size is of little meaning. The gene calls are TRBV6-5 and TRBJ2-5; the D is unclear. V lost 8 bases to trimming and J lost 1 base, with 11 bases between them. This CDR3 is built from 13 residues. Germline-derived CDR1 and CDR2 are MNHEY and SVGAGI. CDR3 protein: CASVGQVQETQYF. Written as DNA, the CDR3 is TGTGCCAGCGTAGGGCAGGTCCAAGAGACCCAGTACTTC.

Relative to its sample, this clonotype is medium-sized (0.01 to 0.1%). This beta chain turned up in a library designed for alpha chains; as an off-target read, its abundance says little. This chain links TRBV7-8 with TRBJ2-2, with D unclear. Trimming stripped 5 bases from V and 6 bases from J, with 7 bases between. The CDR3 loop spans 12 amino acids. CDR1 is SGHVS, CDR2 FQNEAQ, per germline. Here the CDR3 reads CASSLSPGELFF. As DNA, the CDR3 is TGTGCCAGCAGCCTGAGTCCCGGGGAGCTGTTTTTT. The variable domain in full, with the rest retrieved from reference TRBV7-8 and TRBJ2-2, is GAGVSQSPRYKVAKRGQDVALRCDPISGHVSLFWYQQALGQGPEFLTYFQNEAQLDKSGLPSDRFFAERPEGSVSTLKIQRTQQEDSAVYLCASSLSPGELFFGEGSRLTVL.

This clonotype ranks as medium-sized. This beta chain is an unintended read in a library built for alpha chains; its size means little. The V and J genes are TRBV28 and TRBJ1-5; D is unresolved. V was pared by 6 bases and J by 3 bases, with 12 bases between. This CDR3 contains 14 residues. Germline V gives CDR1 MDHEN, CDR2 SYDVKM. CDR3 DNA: TGTGCCAGCAGCCCTCTTGCTGTCAATCAGCCCCAGCATTTT. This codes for CASSPLAVNQPQHF.

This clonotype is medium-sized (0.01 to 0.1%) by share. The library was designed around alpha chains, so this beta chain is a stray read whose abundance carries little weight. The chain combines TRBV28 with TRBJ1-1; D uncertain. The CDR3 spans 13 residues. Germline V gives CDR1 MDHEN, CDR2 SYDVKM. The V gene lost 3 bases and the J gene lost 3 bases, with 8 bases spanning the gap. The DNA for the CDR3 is TGTGCCAGCAGTTTGGTGGCAGACACTGAAGCTTTCTTT. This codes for CASSLVADTEAFF.

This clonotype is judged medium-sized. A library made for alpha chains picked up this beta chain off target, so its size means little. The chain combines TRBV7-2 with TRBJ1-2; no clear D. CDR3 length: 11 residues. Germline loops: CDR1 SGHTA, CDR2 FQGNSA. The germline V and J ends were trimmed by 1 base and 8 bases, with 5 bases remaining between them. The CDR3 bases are TGTGCCAGCAGCTTAGGGTGGGGCTACACCTTC. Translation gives CASSLGWGYTF.

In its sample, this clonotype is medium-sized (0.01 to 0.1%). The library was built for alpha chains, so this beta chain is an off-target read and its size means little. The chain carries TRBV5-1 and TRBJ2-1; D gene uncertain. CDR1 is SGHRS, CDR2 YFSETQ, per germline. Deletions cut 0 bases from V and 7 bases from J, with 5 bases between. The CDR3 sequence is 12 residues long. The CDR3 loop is CASSLGRNEQFF. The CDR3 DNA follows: TGCGCCAGCAGCTTGGGCCGTAATGAGCAGTTCTTC.

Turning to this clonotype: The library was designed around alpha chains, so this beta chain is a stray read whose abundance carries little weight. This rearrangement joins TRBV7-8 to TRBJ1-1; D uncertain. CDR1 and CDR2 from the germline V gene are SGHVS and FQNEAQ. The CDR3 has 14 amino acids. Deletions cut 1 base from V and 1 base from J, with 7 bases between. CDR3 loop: CASSLVQKNTEAFF. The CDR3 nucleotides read TGTGCCAGCAGCTTAGTACAAAAGAACACTGAAGCTTTCTTT.